Listed here are 7 T cell receptor beta chains from one sample, sequenced in a study of blood T cell repertoires in COVID-19. Method: immunoSEQ multiplex PCR; TCRdb's copy keeps in-frame clones and lacks some. The sample includes 250,000 to 300,000 clones, around 89% seen only once; the top ten take 8% to 10%. The sequenced sample consisted of PBMCs or T cells enriched from blood (not recorded which). The receptor set was obtained from a man aged 35 to 55 who had recovered from COVID-19.

The CDR3 is CASSTIPINAGANYGYTF. The CDR3 DNA is TGTGCCAGTAGTACCATCCCGATTAATGCAGGGGCTAACTATGGCTACACCTTC. This rearrangement joins TRBV19 to TRBJ1-2, with D perhaps TRBD1 (6 bases). CDR1 and CDR2 from the germline V gene are LNHDA and SQIVND (reference sequence). The CDR3 is 18 residues long. The germline V and J ends were trimmed by 4 bases and 0 bases, with 21 bases remaining between them. Drawing the rest from reference TRBV19 and TRBJ1-2, the complete variable domain is DGGITQSPKYLFRKEGQNVTLSCEQNLNHDAMYWYRQDPGQGLRLIYYSQIVNDFQKGDIAEGYSVSREKKESFPLTVTSAQKNPTAFYLCASSTIPINAGANYGYTFGSGTRLTVV.

J is TRBJ1-1 and V is TRBV7-6, with TRBD1 as a possible D gene (5 bases). V was cut by 1 base and J by 4 bases, with 7 bases left in between. Germline V gene lookup returns CDR1 SGHVS and CDR2 FNYEAQ. The CDR3 totals 13 residues. The CDR3 coding sequence is TGTGCCAGCAGCTTAGGGGGGGGCACTGAAGCTTTCTTT. This sequence encodes CASSLGGGTEAFF.

The chain carries TRBV25-1 and TRBJ1-5; tentative D call: TRBD1 (5 bases). The germline gives CDR1 MGHDK, CDR2 SYGVNS. The CDR3 totals 15 residues. V lost 2 bases, J lost 5 bases, and 13 bases lay in between. CDR3: CASSENWGVDQPQHF. CDR3 DNA sequence: TGTGCCAGCAGTGAAAATTGGGGGGTCGATCAGCCCCAGCATTTT.

The sample holds one count of this clone. V usage is TRBV29-1 and J usage is TRBJ2-7, with TRBD2 matching over 9 bases. The CDR3 is made up of 12 amino acids. CDR1 is SQVTM and CDR2 is ANQGSEA in the germline V gene. After removal of 4 bases from V and 3 bases from J, the junction contained 1 base not matched to a gene. CDR3 coding DNA: TGCAGCGTTGGGACTAGCGTCTACGAGCAGTACTTC. Translation gives CSVGTSVYEQYF.

The rearrangement links TRBV7-3 to TRBJ2-7, with a tentative D call TRBD2 (5 bases). Trimming removed 4 bases at V and 4 bases at J, with 23 bases between. CDR1 and CDR2 (germline): SGHTA, FQGTGA. The CDR3 has 17 residues. The CDR3 bases are TGTGCCAGCAGCTCAACCCCCCCTACTAGAGTAGGTTACGAGCAGTACTTC. Its translation: CASSSTPPTRVGYEQYF. Variable domain in full (rest from reference TRBV7-3 and TRBJ2-7): GAGVSQTPSNKVTEKGKYVELRCDPISGHTALYWYRQSLGQGPEFLIYFQGTGAADDSGLPNDRFFAVRPEGSVSTLKIQRTERGDSAVYLCASSSTPPTRVGYEQYFGPGTRLTVT.

The chain uses TRBV30 and TRBJ1-2; D gene uncertain. Looked up from germline, CDR1 is GTSNPN and CDR2 is SVGIG (reference sequence). V lost 5 bases and J 0 bases, leaving 13 bases between the germline ends. CDR3 size: 14 residues. CDR3 sequence: CAWVTEATNYGYTF. CDR3 nucleotides: TGTGCCTGGGTCACGGAGGCGACTAACTATGGCTACACCTTC.

This clone was picked up a small number of times. This sequence joins TRBV11-2 and TRBJ2-7, with 9 bases identical to TRBD1. The CDR3 loop spans 15 amino acids. V shed 4 bases, J shed 3 bases, and the junction held 7 bases outside the gene matches. Looked up from germline, CDR1 is SGHAT and CDR2 is FQNNGV. The CDR3 DNA is TGTGCCAGCAGCTCGTACAGGGGGCGAGACTACGAGCAGTACTTC. Amino acids: CASSSYRGRDYEQYF.